Below are 9 T cell receptor beta chains sequenced from a single sample in a study of cytomegalovirus exposure and HLA in healthy donors. TCRdb's copy holds only in-frame clones and misses some; the assay was immunoSEQ multiplex PCR. The sample lists approximately 160,000 clones; roughly 96% were seen once. The sample consisted of PBMCs. The receptor source for this set is a woman aged 18-29 years in good health and CMV-seronegative.

The rearrangement joins TRBV2 to TRBJ1-1; no firm D call. This CDR3 has 13 residues. V gave up 3 bases and J gave up 3 bases, with 8 bases separating them. In germline, CDR1 is SNHLY, CDR2 FYNNEI. The chain's CDR3 is CASSDLAYTEAFF. The CDR3 DNA follows: TGTGCCAGCAGTGACCTCGCGTACACTGAAGCTTTCTTT.

This clone was seen just once. This chain joins TRBV19 and TRBJ1-6; perhaps TRBD1 as D (5 bases). This CDR3 has 13 residues. The V end was cut by 4 bases, the J end by 10 bases, with 11 bases between. Germline lookup yields CDR1 LNHDA and CDR2 SQIVND (reference sequence). For the CDR3, the DNA is TGTGCCAGTAGTACCCAACAGGTGTCACCCCTCCACTTT. Translation: CASSTQQVSPLHF.

The chain uses TRBV15 and TRBJ1-5; TRBD1 might be the D (6 bases). The CDR3 is 15 residues long. V was cut by 1 base and J by 1 base, with 8 bases left in between. Germline V gives CDR1 LNHNV, CDR2 YYDKDF (reference sequence). The CDR3 DNA sequence: TGTGCCACCAGCAGAGTCACAGGGAGCAATCAGCCCCAGCATTTT. Amino acid sequence: CATSRVTGSNQPQHF.

CDR3 region: CASSSNSPLHF. CDR3 DNA sequence: TGTGCCAGCAGCTCAAATTCACCCCTCCACTTT. The chain employs TRBV7-8 and TRBJ1-6; D is unresolved. The CDR3 covers 11 residues. The V end was cut by 4 bases, the J end by 7 bases, with 2 bases between. Looked up from germline, CDR1 is SGHVS and CDR2 is FQNEAQ.

The chain carries TRBV9 and TRBJ2-5; 14 nucleotides align to TRBD2. The trim removed 2 bases at V and 4 bases at J, leaving 7 bases unmatched. Germline loops: CDR1 SGDLS, CDR2 YYNGEE. The CDR3 covers 17 residues. The CDR3 region is CASSVTSGGADGETQYF. Written as DNA, the CDR3 is TGTGCCAGCAGCGTGACTAGCGGGGGGGCCGACGGAGAGACCCAGTACTTC.

The chain links TRBV19 to TRBJ2-3, with 9 bases lining up with TRBD1. Per the germline V gene, CDR1 is LNHDA and CDR2 is SQIVND (reference sequence). The CDR3 runs 15 residues. With V trimmed by 5 bases and J by 3 bases, 6 bases remained unmatched. DNA of the CDR3: TGTGCCAGTAGTGTTCCCGGGACAGGGACAGATACGCAGTATTTT. Amino acids: CASSVPGTGTDTQYF. The entire variable domain, with the rest obtained from reference TRBV19 and TRBJ2-3, is as follows: DGGITQSPKYLFRKEGQNVTLSCEQNLNHDAMYWYRQDPGQGLRLIYYSQIVNDFQKGDIAEGYSVSREKKESFPLTVTSAQKNPTAFYLCASSVPGTGTDTQYFGPGTRLTVL.

The chain has TRBV5-4 and TRBJ2-7; possible D gene TRBD1, 5 bases. Germline V gives CDR1 SGHNT, CDR2 YYREEE (reference sequence). Trimming stripped 2 bases from V and 3 bases from J, with 18 bases between. This CDR3 is 16 amino acids long. CDR3 region: CASSLGYSARVYEQYF. The DNA for the CDR3 is TGTGCCAGCAGCTTAGGTTACTCAGCCAGGGTCTACGAGCAGTACTTC.

The chain employs TRBV9 and TRBJ1-6; no reliable D call. Germline-derived CDR1 and CDR2 are SGDLS and YYNGEE. The CDR3 is 16 amino acids. V dropped 4 bases and J dropped 0 bases, with 11 bases sitting between them. The CDR3 spells CASSPQRNSYNSPLHF. The CDR3 region has the DNA TGTGCCAGCAGCCCACAACGAAACTCCTATAATTCACCCCTCCACTTT.

This clone was seen a single time. This chain connects TRBV2 to TRBJ2-3; D not certain. V was shortened by 7 bases and J by 0 bases, with 17 bases between the two germline ends. Germline V CDR1 and CDR2: SNHLY, FYNNEI. The CDR3 covers 16 residues. CDR3 in DNA: TGTGCCAGCACCATGACTGGTCTCCCTAGCACAGATACGCAGTATTTT. This sequence encodes CASTMTGLPSTDTQYF.